These 9 T cell receptor beta chains were all obtained from the same sample, sequenced in a study of T cells in localized non-small cell lung cancer. The data were produced by immunoSEQ multiplex PCR, yet TCRdb's version contains in-frame clones alone and is incomplete. The table includes 21,000 or so clones, under 90% detected once. Sequences were derived from PBMCs, sampled before any cancer treatment. These receptors were collected from a woman aged 40-70 years with stage II squamous cell lung carcinoma.

This clone was recorded only once. The V gene is TRBV28, the J gene TRBJ1-1, with 10 nucleotides matching TRBD1. Trimming removed 11 bases from V and 3 bases from J; junction bases left unmatched: 6. The CDR3 is 13 residues long. In germline, CDR1 is MDHEN, CDR2 SYDVKM. This chain's CDR3 is CAASTGGHTEAFF. CDR3 nucleotide sequence: TGTGCCGCCTCGACAGGGGGCCACACTGAAGCTTTCTTT.

V and J are TRBV19 and TRBJ1-2; D gene unclear. Germline V gene data show CDR1 as LNHDA and CDR2 as SQIVND (reference sequence). Deletions cut 1 base from V and 4 bases from J, with 10 bases between. The CDR3 has 14 amino acids. The CDR3 loop is CASSIGRFSYGYTF. Written as DNA, the CDR3 is TGTGCCAGTAGTATAGGTCGGTTTAGCTATGGCTACACCTTC. The variable domain in full, with the rest retrieved from reference TRBV19 and TRBJ1-2, is DGGITQSPKYLFRKEGQNVTLSCEQNLNHDAMYWYRQDPGQGLRLIYYSQIVNDFQKGDIAEGYSVSREKKESFPLTVTSAQKNPTAFYLCASSIGRFSYGYTFGSGTRLTVV.

The chain is built from TRBV28 and TRBJ2-1; the match to TRBD2 covers 10 bases. V lost 5 bases and J lost 6; bases outside the gene matches: 7. This CDR3 region has 15 residues. CDR1 and CDR2 (germline): MDHEN, SYDVKM. CDR3 amino acids: CASSPPGLASNEQFF. The DNA of the CDR3 is TGTGCCAGCAGTCCCCCGGGACTAGCGTCCAATGAGCAGTTCTTC.

This clone was counted between two and nine times. V and J are TRBV9 and TRBJ2-1, with D hard to call. V lost 3 bases and J 8 bases, leaving 15 bases between the germline ends. CDR1 is SGDLS and CDR2 is YYNGEE in the germline V gene. The CDR3 has 14 amino acids. The CDR3 is CASSERGLVDEQFF. The CDR3 bases are TGTGCCAGCAGCGAGAGAGGTCTAGTCGATGAGCAGTTCTTC.

V and J are TRBV6-5 and TRBJ1-6; tentatively, D is TRBD1 (5 bases). CDR1 and CDR2 (germline): MNHEY, SVGAGI. CDR3 size: 15 residues. The V end lost 8 bases, the J end lost 4 bases, and 15 bases lay between the germline ends. This CDR3 is CASGGITAYNSPLHF. The CDR3 coding sequence is TGTGCCAGCGGGGGGATAACAGCATATAATTCACCCCTCCACTTT.

The chain joins TRBV6-5 to TRBJ2-7, with D uncertain. V was clipped by 4 bases and J by 0 bases, with 7 bases between them. The CDR3 is made up of 13 amino acids. Germline CDR1 MNHEY, CDR2 SVGAGI. Here the CDR3 DNA reads TGTGCCAGCAGTTCGAACCCCTCCTACGAGCAGTACTTC. It specifies CASSSNPSYEQYF.

The chain carries TRBV5-1 and TRBJ2-1; D perhaps matches TRBD2 (6 bases). V was pared by 4 bases and J by 3 bases, with 14 bases between. Germline loops: CDR1 SGHRS, CDR2 YFSETQ. The CDR3 totals 15 residues. This CDR3 is CASSPLAESYNEQFF. CDR3 DNA sequence: TGCGCCAGCAGCCCACTAGCTGAGAGCTACAATGAGCAGTTCTTC.

This clone was picked up one time. The chain's CDR3 is CASSLRDGYNSPLHF. The CDR3 nucleotides read TGTGCCAGCAGTCTAAGGGACGGATATAATTCACCCCTCCACTTT. The chain uses TRBV2 and TRBJ1-6; perhaps TRBD1 as D (5 bases). The V gene's germline CDR1 is SNHLY and CDR2 FYNNEI. This CDR3 contains 15 residues. Between the trimmed V and J ends, which lost 5 bases and 4 bases, there was a span of 12 bases.

The genes are TRBV5-6 and TRBJ2-5; D is unresolved. V was clipped by 4 bases and J by 5 bases, with 6 bases between them. The length of the CDR3 is 11 residues. Germline assignment: CDR1 SGHDT and CDR2 YYEEEE. The CDR3 sequence is CASSAGETQYF. CDR3 coding DNA: TGTGCCAGCAGCGCCGGGGAGACCCAGTACTTC.